This T cell receptor beta chain derives from a study of T cell repertoires in cytomegalovirus infection. About the study: The public TCR beta signatures pointed to both CMV infection and matching HLA type. General study findings and limits: Dominant in the ex vivo response were TCR beta clonotypes restricted by HLA-C and specific for CMV. Cumulative frequency (of public TCR beta family members) identified carriers of CMV plus the relevant HLA.

The CDR3 is made up of 11 amino acids. Trimming took 10 bases from V and 6 from J, leaving 10 bases between them. Regarding this clonotype: Its specificity is unknown.

TCRdb recomputed calls from the reads with MiXCR, one row per CDR3 protein. Of roughly 990,000 distinct CDR3 sequences in the sample, roughly a third were seen once. This sequence joins TRBV12-3 or TRBV12-4 and TRBJ1-3; D not certain. Material: cultured CD8+ T cells from PBMCs, obtained from culture after CMV antigen stimulation. This sequence originates from a human donor in good health (CMV status not recorded). Some clones in this sample may be carry-over from other donors' samples. CDR3 coding DNA: TGTGCCACCCGAGCTGAAAACACCATATATTTT. Translation: CATRAENTIYF.